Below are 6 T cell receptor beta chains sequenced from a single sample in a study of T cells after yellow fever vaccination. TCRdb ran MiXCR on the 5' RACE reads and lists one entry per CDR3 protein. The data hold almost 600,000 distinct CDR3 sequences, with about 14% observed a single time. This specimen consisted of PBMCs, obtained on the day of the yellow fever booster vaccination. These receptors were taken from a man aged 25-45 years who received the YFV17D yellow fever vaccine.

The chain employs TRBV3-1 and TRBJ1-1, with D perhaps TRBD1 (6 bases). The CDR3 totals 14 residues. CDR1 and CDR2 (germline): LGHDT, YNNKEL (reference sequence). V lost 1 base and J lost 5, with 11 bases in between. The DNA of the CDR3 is TGTGCCAGCAGCCAAGTGGAGGGGGAGACTGAAGCTTTCTTT. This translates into CASSQVEGETEAFF. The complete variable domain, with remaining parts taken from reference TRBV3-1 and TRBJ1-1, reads DTAVSQTPKYLVTQMGNDKSIKCEQNLGHDTMYWYKQDSKKFLKIMFSYNNKELIINETVPNRFSPKSPDKAHLNLHINSLELGDSAVYFCASSQVEGETEAFFGQGTRLTVV.

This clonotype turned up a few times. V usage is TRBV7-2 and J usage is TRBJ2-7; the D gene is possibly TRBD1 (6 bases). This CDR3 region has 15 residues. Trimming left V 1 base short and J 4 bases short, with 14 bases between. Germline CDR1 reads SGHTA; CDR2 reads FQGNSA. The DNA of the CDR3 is TGTGCCAGCAGCTTAGACATCGCAGGGGCTTACGAGCAGTACTTC. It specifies CASSLDIAGAYEQYF. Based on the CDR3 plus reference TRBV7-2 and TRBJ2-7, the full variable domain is GAGVSQSPSNKVTEKGKDVELRCDPISGHTALYWYRQSLGQGLEFLIYFQGNSAPDKSGLPSDRFSAERTGGSVSTLTIQRTQQEDSAVYLCASSLDIAGAYEQYFGPGTRLTVT.

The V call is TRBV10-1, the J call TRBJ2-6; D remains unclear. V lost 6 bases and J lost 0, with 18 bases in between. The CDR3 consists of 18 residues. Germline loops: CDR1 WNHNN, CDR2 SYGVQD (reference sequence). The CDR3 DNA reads TGCGCCAGCAGCCTCCAGACGGTTCTTTCCTCTGGGGCCAACGTCCTGACTTTC. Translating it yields CASSLQTVLSSGANVLTF.

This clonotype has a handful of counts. CDR3 residues: CASNRAGPEGNEQFF. CDR3 in DNA: TGTGCCAGCAACCGGGCGGGTCCCGAAGGTAATGAGCAGTTCTTC. The V call is TRBV12-3 or TRBV12-4, the J call TRBJ2-1, with D possibly TRBD2 on 5 matching bases. The ends were cut back, 7 bases at V and 7 bases at J, with 20 bases in the middle. The CDR3 is 15 residues long.

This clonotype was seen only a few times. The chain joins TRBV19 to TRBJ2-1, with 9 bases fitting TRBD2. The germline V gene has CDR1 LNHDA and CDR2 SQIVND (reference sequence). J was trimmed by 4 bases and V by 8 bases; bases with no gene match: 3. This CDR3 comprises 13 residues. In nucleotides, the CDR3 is TGTGCCAGTGGACTAGCGTTGTACAATGAGCAGTTCTTC. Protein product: CASGLALYNEQFF.

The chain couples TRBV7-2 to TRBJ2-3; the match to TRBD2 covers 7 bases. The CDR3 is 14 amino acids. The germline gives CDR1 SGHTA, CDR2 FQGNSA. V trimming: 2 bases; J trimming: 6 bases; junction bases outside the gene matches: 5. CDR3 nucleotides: TGTGCCAGCAGCTTACTAGCGGTCCCGGATACGCAGTATTTT. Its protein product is CASSLLAVPDTQYF.